Sequencing of this T cell receptor (beta chain) was carried out in a study of CD8+ T cells in alopecia areata. The ends were cut back, 1 base at V and 0 bases at J, with 10 bases in the middle. This CDR3 spans 16 amino acids. Germline V CDR1 and CDR2: GTSNPN, SVGIG (reference sequence). Treatment given: oral pan-JAK inhibitor, 5-10 mg twice daily. Extraction of RNA preceded its reverse transcription into cDNA, which served as the sequencing template. Clones were sequenced by immunoSEQ multiplex PCR, and TCRdb holds only the in-frame ones, with some missing. The sample lists approximately 130,000 clones, 61% seen once, with more than 5% in the top ten.

V and J are TRBV30 and TRBJ2-6; D remains unclear. The material was CD4+ T cells sorted from blood, obtained at week 4, from a patient treated with tofacitinib. The sequence derives from a human donor with alopecia areata. In DNA, the CDR3 is TGTGCCTGGAGTGGTCAGACCATCTCTGGGGCCAACGTCCTGACTTTC. Its protein product is CAWSGQTISGANVLTF.